Presented here are 18 T cell receptor beta chains from one specimen sequenced in a study of brain T cells in children with intractable seizures. TCRdb's table, derived via immunoSEQ multiplex PCR, lists solely in-frame clones and lacks some. Found here are 88,000 or so clones, about 90% of them singletons; the top ten hold roughly a quarter. Sequenced here: peripheral blood, sampled at surgery. The receptor source for this set is a girl aged 2 to 10 with Rasmussen encephalitis and intractable seizures.

This sequence joins TRBV1 and TRBJ1-6; the tabulated D call, TRBD1, remains unverified against the DNA. TRBV1 is a pseudogene segment. The CDR3 covers 16 residues. The CDR3 region has the DNA TGCACCAGCAGCGGCCCCCCACCTGTTAAAAATTCACCCCTCCACTTT. This encodes CTSSGPPPVKNSPLHF.

This clone was recorded only once. This chain uses TRBV27 with TRBJ2-1; 8 bases fit TRBD2. V trimming: 0 bases; J trimming: 6 bases; junction bases outside the gene matches: 1. Germline CDR1 is MNHEY and CDR2 is SMNVEV (reference sequence). This CDR3 comprises 14 residues. CDR3 sequence reads: CASSLSSGANEQFF. The CDR3 coding sequence is TGTGCCAGCAGTTTATCTAGCGGGGCCAATGAGCAGTTCTTC.

This chain links TRBV6-5 with TRBJ1-5; TRBD1 might be the D (5 bases). Germline V gives CDR1 MNHEY, CDR2 SVGAGI. Trimming took 5 bases from V and 1 from J, leaving 9 bases between them. This CDR3 is built from 14 residues. The CDR3 nucleotides read TGTGCCAGCAGTCAGTCAGGGAGCAATCAGCCCCAGCATTTT. This codes for CASSQSGSNQPQHF.

This clone is a singleton in its sample. The chain links TRBV7-2 to TRBJ1-1, with TRBD1 matching 7 bases. Per the germline V gene, CDR1 is SGHTA and CDR2 is FQGNSA. There are 13 residues in the CDR3. Trimming at V came to 1 base and at J to 10 bases, leaving 6 bases not matched to a gene. The CDR3 nucleotides read TGTGCCAGCAGCTTAGGAGGGGGCAATAGAGCTTTCTTT. Amino acid sequence: CASSLGGGNRAFF.

V is TRBV5-5 and J is TRBJ2-6; D is ambiguous. The CDR3 runs 15 residues. Germline V gives CDR1 SGHKS, CDR2 YYEKEE (reference sequence). The ends were cut back, 6 bases at V and 1 base at J, with 11 bases in the middle. As DNA, the CDR3 is TGTGCCAGCACCCTTCAGGCGTCTGGGGCCAACGTCCTGACTTTC. Translating gives CASTLQASGANVLTF.

This chain uses TRBV27 with TRBJ1-3, with unresolved D. Trimming removed 5 bases at V and 2 bases at J, with 10 bases between. The germline CDR1 and CDR2 sequences are MNHEY and SMNVEV (reference sequence). The CDR3 sequence is 14 residues long. The CDR3: CASSPTGPGNTIYF. The CDR3, as DNA: TGTGCCAGCAGTCCCACTGGACCTGGAAACACCATATATTTT.

This chain uses TRBV27 with TRBJ2-7; 7 bases are shared with TRBD2. CDR1 is MNHEY and CDR2 is SMNVEV in the germline V gene (reference sequence). The CDR3 spans 15 residues. Losses at the gene ends were 6 bases for V and 0 bases for J; bases not matched to a gene: 8. The CDR3 reads CASSSRGSSSYEQYF. The CDR3 coding sequence is TGTGCCAGCAGCTCCCGCGGGAGCAGCTCCTACGAGCAGTACTTC.

With regard to this clone: A junction end diverges from the germline sequence, so it may reflect a read error. The genes are TRBV7-7 and TRBJ2-2; D gene unclear. The CDR3 loop spans 15 amino acids. Germline V gives CDR1 SSHAT, CDR2 FNYEAQ (reference sequence). The chain's CDR3 is CASSLAGVATGELFF. For the CDR3, the DNA is TGTGCTAGCAGCTTAGCCGGAGTTGCCACCGGGGAGCTGTTTTTT.

In regard to this clone: Its ends do not fully match the called genes, so a read error is possible. This chain joins TRBV6-1 and TRBJ2-3; possible D gene TRBD2, 5 bases. Germline lookup yields CDR1 MNHNS and CDR2 SASEGT. The CDR3 extends over 15 amino acids. In DNA, the CDR3 is TGTGCCAGCAGGGAAGCTCCGGGGTTCACAGATACGCAGTATTTT. Protein: CASREAPGFTDTQYF.

The chain uses TRBV19 and TRBJ2-1, with 10 bases matching TRBD2. With V trimmed by 1 base and J by 9 bases, 15 bases remained unmatched. This CDR3 is 18 amino acids long. The germline gives CDR1 LNHDA, CDR2 SQIVND (reference sequence). CDR3 nucleotide sequence: TGTGCCAGTAGTATAGCCCTGGCTAGCGGGAGCCTCAGCATTGAGCAGTTCTTC. This translates into CASSIALASGSLSIEQFF.

This rearrangement joins TRBV6-1 to TRBJ2-7; 8 bases match TRBD1. From germline, CDR1 is MNHNS and CDR2 SASEGT. CDR3 size: 16 residues. After removal of 2 bases from V and 6 bases from J, the junction contained 12 bases not matched to a gene. The DNA of the CDR3 is TGTGCCAGCAGTGAAATCCCGACAGGGGAATCCACCGAGCAGTACTTC. Encoded protein: CASSEIPTGESTEQYF.

The rearrangement links TRBV7-3 to TRBJ1-1; D is unresolved. The V gene's germline CDR1 is SGHTA and CDR2 FQGTGA. Between the trimmed V and J ends, which lost 5 bases and 1 base, there was a span of 14 bases. CDR3 size: 15 residues. This CDR3 is CASSPTGQTNTEAFF. The CDR3 nucleotides read TGTGCCAGCAGCCCGACCGGGCAAACGAACACTGAAGCTTTCTTT.

The V call is TRBV9, the J call TRBJ2-3; a possible D gene is TRBD1 (5 bases). The V end was cut by 2 bases, the J end by 2 bases, with 9 bases between. This CDR3 is 14 amino acids long. Germline CDR1 is SGDLS and CDR2 is YYNGEE. This CDR3 reads CASSVMGLTDTQYF. CDR3 DNA sequence: TGTGCCAGCAGCGTGATGGGGCTCACAGATACGCAGTATTTT.

The V and J genes are TRBV2 and TRBJ2-2; D tentatively fits TRBD1 or TRBD2 (6 bases each). The V end was cut by 6 bases, the J end by 3 bases, with 14 bases between. The V gene's germline CDR1 is SNHLY and CDR2 FYNNEI. The length of the CDR3 is 15 residues. CDR3 bases: TGTGCCAGCAGGGCTGAGAGGGGGGACACCGGGGAGCTGTTTTTT. This encodes CASRAERGDTGELFF.

The V and J genes are TRBV6-1 and TRBJ2-4; 7 nucleotides agree with TRBD1. Trimming removed 0 bases from V and 8 bases from J; junction bases left unmatched: 7. The CDR3 has 15 amino acids. Germline CDR1 is MNHNS and CDR2 is SASEGT. This CDR3 reads CASSEAPEGADIQYF. The CDR3 DNA sequence: TGTGCCAGCAGTGAAGCACCAGAGGGGGCGGACATTCAGTACTTC.

The CDR3 region is CASSETQSNEKLFF. CDR3 DNA: TGTGCCAGCAGTGAGACACAGAGTAATGAAAAACTGTTTTTT. The rearrangement uses TRBV2 and TRBJ1-4; D gene uncertain. Trimming removed 3 bases at V and 4 bases at J, with 9 bases between. In germline, CDR1 is SNHLY, CDR2 FYNNEI. The CDR3 totals 14 residues.

This clone was counted a single time. J is TRBJ2-7 and V is TRBV4-1; 10 bases are shared with TRBD2. The germline V gene has CDR1 MGHRA and CDR2 YSYEKL. The CDR3 covers 15 residues. The junction had 7 bases not matched to a gene; V was cut back by 4 bases and J by 4 bases. CDR3 DNA: TGCGCCAGCAGCCTCCTAGCGGGAGAGAATTACGAGCAGTACTTC. It translates to CASSLLAGENYEQYF.

The gene calls are TRBV9 and TRBJ2-7; TRBD2 aligns across 7 bases. The CDR3 contains 12 residues. V was clipped by 0 bases and J by 6 bases; unmatched bases: 0. Germline CDR1 SGDLS, CDR2 YYNGEE. CDR3 nucleotide sequence: TGTGCCAGCAGCGTAGGCGGGAGCGAGCAGTACTTC. Amino acid sequence: CASSVGGSEQYF.